A single sample is the source of the 18 T cell receptor beta chains below, sequenced in a study of blood T cell repertoires in COVID-19. The method was immunoSEQ multiplex PCR; TCRdb's version includes in-frame clones alone and lacks a portion of them. The sample has approximately 68,000 clones; about 88% are singletons. The sequencing input was peripheral blood. The receptors shown here come from a man aged 65 to 79 with active or convalescent COVID-19.

The J gene is TRBJ2-2, the V gene TRBV5-1, with TRBD2 matching 10 bases. With 0 bases clipped from V and 6 bases from J, the junction kept 5 bases outside the gene matches. Germline values: CDR1 SGHRS, CDR2 YFSETQ. CDR3 length equals 16 residues. CDR3 region: CASSLVTSGWAGELFF. CDR3 in DNA: TGCGCCAGCAGCTTGGTGACTAGCGGGTGGGCCGGGGAGCTGTTTTTT.

The rearrangement joins TRBV28 to TRBJ2-1; 8 nucleotides agree with TRBD2. The CDR3 runs 16 residues. The germline gives CDR1 MDHEN, CDR2 SYDVKM. J was trimmed by 4 bases and V by 8 bases; bases with no gene match: 13. CDR3 loop: CASVVSGGLLYNEQFF. Here the CDR3 DNA reads TGTGCCAGCGTCGTCAGCGGGGGCCTACTTTACAATGAGCAGTTCTTC.

The chain has TRBV2 and TRBJ1-2; D unresolved. Between the trimmed V and J ends, which lost 2 bases and 4 bases, there was a span of 11 bases. CDR1 and CDR2 from the germline V gene are SNHLY and FYNNEI. The CDR3 length is 14 residues. In nucleotides, the CDR3 is TGTGCCAGCAGTGAAATTGAGGAGCGCTATGGCTACACCTTC. Translated: CASSEIEERYGYTF. Supplemented by reference TRBV2 and TRBJ1-2, the full variable domain reads EPEVTQTPSHQVTQMGQEVILRCVPISNHLYFYWYRQILGQKVEFLVSFYNNEISEKSEIFDDQFSVERPDGSNFTLKIRSTKLEDSAMYFCASSEIEERYGYTFGSGTRLTVV.

The rearrangement joins TRBV29-1 to TRBJ2-1; 7 nucleotides line up with TRBD2. Looked up from germline, CDR1 is SQVTM and CDR2 is ANQGSEA. Trimming cost V 4 bases and J 4 bases; bases outside gene matches: 4. The CDR3 spans 13 residues. The CDR3 spells CSVGTRGYNEQFF. In DNA, the CDR3 is TGCAGCGTTGGGACTAGGGGTTACAATGAGCAGTTCTTC.

The chain carries TRBV19 and TRBJ1-5, with D possibly TRBD1 on 5 matching bases. The CDR3 contains 13 residues. Germline V gene lookup returns CDR1 LNHDA and CDR2 SQIVND (reference sequence). The V end was cut by 8 bases, the J end by 4 bases, with 12 bases between. CDR3 region: CASSTGENQPQHF. The DNA for the CDR3 is TGTGCCAGTTCTACAGGCGAAAATCAGCCCCAGCATTTT.

The CDR3 region has the DNA TGTGCCTGGAGTGTAATAGCGGGGGTTAACACCGGGGAGCTGTTTTTT. Its protein is CAWSVIAGVNTGELFF. The V and J genes are TRBV30 and TRBJ2-2; 9 nucleotides agree with TRBD2. The germline V gene has CDR1 GTSNPN and CDR2 SVGIG (reference sequence). V was clipped by 0 bases and J by 2 bases; unmatched bases: 4. The CDR3 loop spans 16 amino acids.

The rearrangement links TRBV5-1 to TRBJ2-1; 7 bases fit TRBD2. This CDR3 is built from 14 residues. From germline, CDR1 is SGHRS and CDR2 YFSETQ. Trimming at V came to 3 bases and at J to 0 bases, leaving 0 bases not matched to a gene. The CDR3 DNA sequence: TGCGCCAGCAGCTCGGGAGGCTCCTACAATGAGCAGTTCTTC. Protein sequence: CASSSGGSYNEQFF.

The chain is built from TRBV10-2 and TRBJ1-3, with D hard to call. Between the trimmed V and J ends, which lost 7 bases and 4 bases, there was a span of 14 bases. The CDR3 spans 14 residues. From germline, CDR1 is WSHSY and CDR2 SAAADI. In DNA, the CDR3 is TGCGCCAGCAAGGAGGGAACCTCCGGAAACACCATATATTTT. Protein sequence: CASKEGTSGNTIYF.

The V call is TRBV2, the J call TRBJ1-3; 10 bases line up with TRBD1. The germline V gene has CDR1 SNHLY and CDR2 FYNNEI. The CDR3 runs to 14 residues. The ends lost 6 bases at V and 4 bases at J; junction bases unmatched: 3. DNA of the CDR3: TGTGCCAGCAGACCGACAGGGGGCGGAAACACCATATATTTT. Translation gives CASRPTGGGNTIYF.

V gene TRBV2 combines with J gene TRBJ2-3; TRBD1 matches at 8 bases. CDR3 length: 15 residues. Germline CDR1 reads SNHLY; CDR2 reads FYNNEI. The ends lost 8 bases at V and 2 bases at J; junction bases unmatched: 9. CDR3 loop: CASRSTGGSTDTQYF. CDR3 DNA: TGTGCCAGCCGGTCCACAGGGGGTTCCACAGATACGCAGTATTTT. The entire variable domain, with the rest obtained from reference TRBV2 and TRBJ2-3, is as follows: EPEVTQTPSHQVTQMGQEVILRCVPISNHLYFYWYRQILGQKVEFLVSFYNNEISEKSEIFDDQFSVERPDGSNFTLKIRSTKLEDSAMYFCASRSTGGSTDTQYFGPGTRLTVL.

This clone has only a few counts. The sample has other DNA sequences that encode this CDR3 too. The J gene is TRBJ2-5, the V gene TRBV5-1; D gene unclear. The germline CDR1 and CDR2 sequences are SGHRS and YFSETQ. Deletions cut 0 bases from V and 4 bases from J, with 7 bases between. The CDR3 loop spans 13 amino acids. CDR3 in amino acids: CASSLAPPETQYF. CDR3 coding DNA: TGCGCCAGCAGCTTGGCTCCCCCAGAGACCCAGTACTTC.

The chain joins TRBV18 to TRBJ2-1; D gene unclear. This CDR3 comprises 13 residues. Germline assignment: CDR1 KGHSH and CDR2 LQKENI. V was trimmed by 0 bases and J by 6 bases, leaving 6 bases between them. The CDR3 DNA is TGTGCCAGCTCACCACCTAGTTTCAATGAGCAGTTCTTC. Translated: CASSPPSFNEQFF.

The chain is built from TRBV11-3 and TRBJ2-1; a weak D match, TRBD2 (6 bases). CDR1 SGHNT and CDR2 YENEEA come from the germline V gene. The CDR3 spans 15 residues. V gave up 3 bases and J gave up 3 bases, with 12 bases separating them. CDR3 sequence: CASSLGLQDYNEQFF. The CDR3 DNA sequence: TGTGCCAGCAGCTTGGGACTCCAGGACTACAATGAGCAGTTCTTC. Complete variable domain (other parts from reference TRBV11-3 and TRBJ2-1): EAGVVQSPRYKIIEKKQPVAFWCNPISGHNTLYWYLQNLGQGPELLIRYENEEAVDDSQLPKDRFSAERLKGVDSTLKIQPAELGDSAVYLCASSLGLQDYNEQFFGPGTRLTVL.

This clone was seen a single time. V usage is TRBV29-1 and J usage is TRBJ1-1; tentative D call: TRBD1 (5 bases). The V gene's germline CDR1 is SQVTM and CDR2 ANQGSEA. The CDR3 is 14 residues long. Trimming cost V 4 bases and J 5 bases, with 17 bases left between them. CDR3 amino acids: CSVADTLSETEAFF. In nucleotides, the CDR3 is TGCAGCGTTGCGGACACCCTCTCAGAAACTGAAGCTTTCTTT.

In DNA, the CDR3 is TGTGCCATCAGTGAGGTACAGGGGAAGGGAAAGGGCTCCTACGAGCAGTACTTC. This encodes CAISEVQGKGKGSYEQYF. The rearrangement joins TRBV10-3 to TRBJ2-7; 7 bases match TRBD1. The CDR3 extends over 18 amino acids. The V segment lost 2 bases and the J segment 0 bases; nucleotides outside the gene matches: 13. The germline gives CDR1 ENHRY, CDR2 SYGVKD.

This chain links TRBV19 with TRBJ2-2; maybe TRBD2 (6 bases). V gave up 4 bases and J gave up 1 base, with 10 bases separating them. The germline CDR1 and CDR2 sequences are LNHDA and SQIVND (reference sequence). This CDR3 is 15 amino acids long. CDR3: CASSTTRLNTGELFF. DNA of the CDR3: TGTGCCAGTAGTACGACTAGGTTGAACACCGGGGAGCTGTTTTTT. The full variable domain, with the rest looked up from reference TRBV19 and TRBJ2-2, is DGGITQSPKYLFRKEGQNVTLSCEQNLNHDAMYWYRQDPGQGLRLIYYSQIVNDFQKGDIAEGYSVSREKKESFPLTVTSAQKNPTAFYLCASSTTRLNTGELFFGEGSRLTVL.

Judged by abundance, this clone is medium-sized. The chain links TRBV14 to TRBJ2-2; D is uncertain. Germline CDR1 and CDR2: SGHDN and FVKESK. The ends were cut back, 3 bases at V and 6 bases at J, with 5 bases in the middle. The CDR3 sequence is 12 residues long. The CDR3 nucleotides read TGTGCCAGCAGCCAGGTAGCCGGGGAGCTGTTTTTT. Amino acids: CASSQVAGELFF.

This chain links TRBV7-2 with TRBJ2-5; 8 bases map to TRBD2. This CDR3 has 15 amino acids. Trimming removed 3 bases from V and 5 bases from J; junction bases left unmatched: 8. Germline CDR1 reads SGHTA; CDR2 reads FQGNSA. This CDR3 is CASSLGGGQRETQYF. The CDR3 region has the DNA TGTGCCAGCAGCTTGGGCGGGGGGCAACGGGAGACCCAGTACTTC.